This T cell receptor (beta chain) was captured in a study of T cell responses to AZD1222 COVID-19 vaccine. On the study more broadly: Second-dose groups at about 4 or about 12 weeks were pooled. Study observations and caveats: Spike-specific TCR breadth and depth went up after people got two AZD1222 doses. Repertoires were sampled only after the peak T cell response. The number of AZD1222 recipients seropositive at baseline was only five or six.

The data were produced by immunoSEQ multiplex PCR, yet TCRdb's version contains in-frame clones alone and is incomplete. The sample holds about 55,000 clones, around 90% seen once. Comment on this clone: Its cognate antigen is unknown.

CDR1 MGHRA and CDR2 YSYEKL come from the germline V gene. Trimming stripped 4 bases from V and 5 bases from J, with 16 bases between. The CDR3 extends over 15 amino acids. This chain uses TRBV4-1 with TRBJ2-3; D perhaps matches TRBD1 (8 bases). Sequenced here: peripheral blood, sampled on day 0 of AZD1222 vaccination. The sequence was collected from an adult in good health. The CDR3 sequence is CASSPSDREGDTQYF. In nucleotides, the CDR3 is TGCGCCAGCAGCCCGTCGGACAGGGAGGGAGATACGCAGTATTTT.